The rows below give T cell receptor beta chains drawn from one sample of a study of beta chain features in type 1 diabetes. Profiling relied on immunoSEQ multiplex PCR, and the TCRdb table lists in-frame clones only, not all of them. Of some 220,000 clones listed, roughly a tenth were seen once; the top ten hold roughly 1.4%. Sequencing input: central memory CD4+ T cells from blood. The receptors originated from a young man in good health. Each CDR3 is given with its conserved first and last residue. The D gene is left open where the match is weak. Clone size is not always given. Where it is, it says once, few, many or a class for expanded clones.

j_call,clone_size,v_call,d_call,cdr3_nt,cdr3_aa
TRBJ2-2,.,TRBV4-2,TRBD2,TGTGCCAGCAGCCAAGAGCCCCTAGCGGGAGTGGACACCGGGGAGCTGTTTTTT,CASSQEPLAGVDTGELFF
TRBJ2-1,.,TRBV18,.,TGTGCCAGCTCACCAGGGTCGGGGAGAGCCAATGAGCAGTTCTTC,CASSPGSGRANEQFF
TRBJ2-5,few,TRBV30,TRBD2,TGTGCCTGGAGTGTGGGGGGGGAGACCCAGTACTTC,CAWSVGGETQYF
TRBJ2-7,.,TRBV2,.,TGTGCCAGCAGTCTTGACGTCTACGAGCAGTACTTC,CASSLDVYEQYF
TRBJ2-5,few,TRBV9,.,TGTGCCAGCTCAGAAGTCCGGGAGACCCAGTACTTC,CASSEVRETQYF
TRBJ1-1,few,TRBV10-3,.,TGTGCCATCAGTGAGTTCACTACCTACTCGGAAGCTTTCTTT,CAISEFTTYSEAFF
TRBJ2-1,.,TRBV6-1,.,TGTGCCAGCAAGACGCGGGGCTACAATGAGCAGTTCTTC,CASKTRGYNEQFF
TRBJ1-4,.,TRBV5-4,TRBD1,TGTGCCAGCAGCTCACCGGGACAGTTTAATGAAAAACTGTTTTTT,CASSSPGQFNEKLFF
TRBJ2-1,many,TRBV7-2,TRBD2,TGTGCCAGCAGCTTAGCTGCGGGAGGCTACAATGAGCAGTTCTTC,CASSLAAGGYNEQFF
TRBJ2-3,.,TRBV5-1,TRBD2,TGCGCCAGCAGCTTGGGGACTAGCCGAGATACGCAGTATTTT,CASSLGTSRDTQYF
TRBJ1-2,few,TRBV9,.,TGTGCCAGCAGCGAGGTCGGGGCTAACTATGGCTACACCTTC,CASSEVGANYGYTF
TRBJ2-7,few,TRBV2,.,TGTGCCAGCAGTGAAGTCGGAGGGAAGTCCTACGAGCAGTACTTC,CASSEVGGKSYEQYF
TRBJ2-7,few,TRBV7-2,.,TGTGCCAGCAGCTTAGTTTTCCCCGAGCAGTACTTC,CASSLVFPEQYF
TRBJ2-3,.,TRBV30,.,TGTGCCTCTCAGGGGCCATATCACACAGATACGCAGTATTTT,CASQGPYHTDTQYF
TRBJ2-4,many,TRBV7-2,TRBD2,TGTGCCAGCAGCTTCGCGGGAGGGTTGGGTAGCATTCAGTACTTC,CASSFAGGLGSIQYF
TRBJ1-2,few,TRBV7-9,.,TGTGCCAGCAGCTTAGTTCAGGGAGAATATGGCTACACCTTC,CASSLVQGEYGYTF
TRBJ2-5,.,TRBV28,.,TGTGCCAGCAGTTTAGAGACCCTCCGGGGGACCCAGTACTTC,CASSLETLRGTQYF
TRBJ1-1,few,TRBV5-1,.,TGCGCCAGCAGCAAAGATGCCGGATACACTGAAGCTTTCTTT,CASSKDAGYTEAFF
TRBJ1-2,few,TRBV5-4,.,TGTGCCAGCAGCTTGGCCCCAGGGGACTATGGCTACACCTTC,CASSLAPGDYGYTF
TRBJ2-5,many,TRBV4-2,.,TGTGCCAGCAGCCAAGAGCGTGGTCAGACCCAGTACTTC,CASSQERGQTQYF
TRBJ1-4,few,TRBV5-1,.,TGCGCCAGCAGCCGTTTGAAAATTAGTGGGACCGAAAGACCTGAAAAACTGTTTTTT,CASSRLKISGTERPEKLFF
TRBJ2-7,many,TRBV7-2,.,TGTGCCAGCAGCTTAGTGGCCCCTTCGGAAGAGCAGTACTTC,CASSLVAPSEEQYF
TRBJ2-4,many,TRBV6-5,.,TGTGCCAGCAGAGAGTCGGCCAAAAACATTCAGTACTTC,CASRESAKNIQYF
TRBJ2-3,few,TRBV7-3,TRBD2,TGTGCCAGCAGCTTAGCCCTAGCGGGAGGGGTCGGCACAGATACGCAGTATTTT,CASSLALAGGVGTDTQYF
TRBJ2-5,many,TRBV25-1,.,TGTGCCAGCAGTGAAAGGGCCTCGCAAGAGACCCAGTACTTC,CASSERASQETQYF
TRBJ2-5,many,TRBV19,.,TGTGCCAGTAGGGGGACGGACCAGGAGACCCAGTACTTC,CASRGTDQETQYF
TRBJ2-7,.,TRBV18,.,TGTGCCAGCTCACCGTCCCGGGACCGACCCTACGAGCAGTACTTC,CASSPSRDRPYEQYF